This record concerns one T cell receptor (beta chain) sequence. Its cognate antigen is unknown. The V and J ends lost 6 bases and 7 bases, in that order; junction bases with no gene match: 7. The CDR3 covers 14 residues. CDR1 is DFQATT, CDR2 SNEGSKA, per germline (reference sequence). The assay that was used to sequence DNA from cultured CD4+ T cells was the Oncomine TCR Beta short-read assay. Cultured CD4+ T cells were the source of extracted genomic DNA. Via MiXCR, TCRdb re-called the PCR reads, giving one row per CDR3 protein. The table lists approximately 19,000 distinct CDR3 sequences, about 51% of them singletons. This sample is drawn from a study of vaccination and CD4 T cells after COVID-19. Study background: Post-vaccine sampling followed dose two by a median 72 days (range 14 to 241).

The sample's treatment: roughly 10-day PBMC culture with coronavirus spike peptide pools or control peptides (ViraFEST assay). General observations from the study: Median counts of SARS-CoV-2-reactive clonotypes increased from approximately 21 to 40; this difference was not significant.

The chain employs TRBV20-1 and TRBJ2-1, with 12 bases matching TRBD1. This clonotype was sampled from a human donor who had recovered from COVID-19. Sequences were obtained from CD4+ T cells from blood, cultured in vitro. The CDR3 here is CSAPGQGARNEQFF. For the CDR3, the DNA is TGCAGTGCCCCGGGACAGGGGGCAAGGAATGAGCAGTTCTTC.